The count of the clone carrying this T cell receptor (beta chain) is one. Its antigen is still unknown. The sample holds other DNA sequences that translate to the same CDR3. Per germline, CDR1 SGHRS and CDR2 YFSETQ. This CDR3 comprises 12 residues. V was clipped by 0 bases and J by 10 bases, with 7 bases between them. Assay: immunoSEQ multiplex PCR; the TCRdb copy retains only in-frame clones and omits some. The data show 100,000 or so clones, 80% seen once. The sample originates from a study of Ad26.COV2.S vaccination and SARS-CoV-2 variants. Study results and limitations: It was vaccine recipients, not placebo recipients, who had the higher spike-specific TCR breadth.

The receptor's source is a human donor who had recovered from COVID-19. Material: peripheral blood, obtained after recovery from COVID-19. The chain has TRBV5-1 and TRBJ1-4, with D possibly being TRBD1 (5 bases). The CDR3 spells CASSLERGKLFF. DNA of the CDR3: TGCGCCAGCAGCTTGGAAAGGGGAAAACTGTTTTTT.